This TCR beta chain appears in the sequencing data of a study of T cell responses to AZD1222 COVID-19 vaccine. Regarding this clone: The antigen is not known.

Study-wide points: The repertoires were collected only after the peak T cell response.

TCRdb's table, derived via immunoSEQ multiplex PCR, lists solely in-frame clones and lacks some. Among over 150,000 clones, roughly 92% were seen once, and the ten largest hold 1%. The length of the CDR3 is 16 residues. CDR1 is SGHRS and CDR2 is YFSETQ in the germline V gene. V lost 4 bases to trimming and J lost 0 bases, with 11 bases between them. This chain links TRBV5-1 with TRBJ1-6; possible D gene TRBD1, 5 bases. The source material was peripheral blood, sampled 28 days after the second AZD1222 dose. The sequence derives from an adult who received the AZD1222 COVID-19 vaccine. The CDR3 region has the DNA TGCGCCAGCAGCCGGACACCTAGCTCCTATAATTCACCCCTCCACTTT. The encoded protein is CASSRTPSSYNSPLHF.